Sequencing of this TCR beta chain was carried out in a study of tumor and adjacent non-tumor tissue in lung cancer. Study at large: Each sample yielded 4 million to 4.5 million productive TCRbeta reads on average. Study-wide points: Normal lung showed higher cumulative top 100 clone frequency than tumor. TCR diversity was significantly greater in tumor than normal lung tissue.

RNA was extracted from bulk tissue without any cell sorting. Donors were chemotherapy-naive, newly diagnosed lung cancer surgical patients in China, August–November 2014. This CDR3 is built from 16 residues. Germline V gene lookup returns CDR1 DFQATT and CDR2 SNEGSKA (reference sequence). Notes on this clonotype: As yet, its antigen is unknown. The germline gene is not matched at one end of the junction; a read error may be the cause.

A modified ARM-PCR protocol with three rounds of nested PCR amplified TCRbeta. TCRdb independently ran MiXCR on the multiplex PCR reads; one entry per CDR3 protein. In the table there are approximately 100,000 distinct CDR3 sequences, about 75% of which are singletons. This clonotype originated in a woman between 55 and 75 years old with non-small cell lung cancer. The chain recombines TRBV20-1 with TRBJ2-1; 8 bases line up with TRBD2. The sample consisted of lung tumor tissue. Written as DNA, the CDR3 is TGCAGTGCTAGATCATGGACTAGCCAAATCTACAATGAACAGTCCTTC. It specifies CSARSWTSQIYNEQSF.